One and the same sample provided the 12 T cell receptor beta chains below, sequenced in a study of vaccination effects on CD4 cells after COVID-19. Antigen-specific CD4+ T cells expanded by the ViraFEST assay with viral peptide pools were then sequenced. Following culture for nine to ten days, CD4+ T cells were isolated. In the vaccine recipients, nucleocapsid antibodies were negative and there was no prior SARS-CoV-2 infection. The method was immunoSEQ multiplex PCR; TCRdb's version includes in-frame clones alone and lacks a portion of them. The table shows some 60,000 clones, with approximately 76% occurring only once. These receptors' targets are unknown. Sample: CD4+ T cells from PBMCs cultured with HCoV-NL63 spike peptides, taken before COVID-19 vaccination. The receptors were gathered from a human donor who received a COVID-19 vaccine.

The genes are TRBV5-1 and TRBJ2-5, with D tentatively TRBD1 or TRBD2 (5 bases each). In germline, CDR1 is SGHRS, CDR2 YFSETQ. The CDR3 extends over 14 amino acids. The V end lost 3 bases, the J end lost 1 base, and 10 bases lay between the germline ends. CDR3 sequence: CASSWGPAQETQYF. In DNA form, the CDR3 reads TGCGCCAGCAGCTGGGGACCCGCCCAAGAGACCCAGTACTTC.

In its sample, this clone was seen once. The chain joins TRBV3-1 (or the pseudogene TRBV3-2) to TRBJ1-2; no reliable D call. Germline CDR1 is LGHDT and CDR2 is YNNKEL (reference sequence). The CDR3 loop spans 12 amino acids. The V and J ends lost 4 bases and 5 bases respectively, with 8 bases between them. CDR3 loop: CASSPEGYGYTF. The CDR3 nucleotides read TGTGCCAGCAGCCCTGAAGGATATGGCTACACCTTC.

The chain recombines TRBV18 with TRBJ2-2; no clear D. V was shortened by 4 bases and J by 0 bases, with 9 bases between the two germline ends. Germline values: CDR1 KGHSH, CDR2 LQKENI. This CDR3 has 15 amino acids. The CDR3 is CASSRLITNTGELFF. The DNA of the CDR3 is TGTGCCAGCTCACGACTTATTACGAACACCGGGGAGCTGTTTTTT. The full variable domain, rest sourced from reference TRBV18 and TRBJ2-2, is NAGVMQNPRHLVRRRGQEARLRCSPMKGHSHVYWYRQLPEEGLKFMVYLQKENIIDESGMPKERFSAEFPKEGPSILRIQQVVRGDSAAYFCASSRLITNTGELFFGEGSRLTVL.

This clone has a single count. The V gene is TRBV6-6, the J gene TRBJ2-1; D unclear. The germline V gene has CDR1 MNHNY and CDR2 SVGAGI (reference sequence). The V end lost 5 bases, the J end lost 7 bases, and 6 bases lay between the germline ends. This CDR3 has 11 amino acids. Here the CDR3 DNA reads TGTGCCAGCAGTCAACTGAATGAGCAGTTCTTC. Its translation: CASSQLNEQFF.

The chain combines TRBV11-2 with TRBJ2-2; D uncertain. The CDR3 runs 13 residues. The V gene's germline CDR1 is SGHAT and CDR2 FQNNGV. Trimming stripped 0 bases from V and 6 bases from J, with 5 bases between. The CDR3 sequence: CASSLERPGELFF. CDR3 nucleotide sequence: TGTGCCAGCAGCTTAGAGCGCCCCGGGGAGCTGTTTTTT.

The chain couples TRBV2 to TRBJ2-1; 12 bases match TRBD1. The CDR3 covers 17 residues. Germline CDR1 and CDR2: SNHLY and FYNNEI. The V and J ends lost 2 bases and 9 bases, in that order; junction bases with no gene match: 11. The CDR3 protein is CASSESWGGTGGSEQFF. The CDR3 nucleotides read TGTGCCAGCAGTGAAAGTTGGGGAGGGACAGGGGGCAGTGAGCAGTTCTTC.

V is TRBV11-2 and J is TRBJ1-6, with D unresolved. The CDR3 runs 12 residues. Germline V lookup: CDR1 SGHAT, CDR2 FQNNGV. The germline V and J ends were trimmed by 2 bases and 13 bases, with 9 bases remaining between them. The CDR3 is CASSLLAAPLHF. CDR3 in DNA: TGTGCCAGCAGCTTACTGGCTGCTCCCCTCCACTTT. Supplemented by reference TRBV11-2 and TRBJ1-6, the full variable domain reads EAGVAQSPRYKIIEKRQSVAFWCNPISGHATLYWYQQILGQGPKLLIQFQNNGVVDDSQLPKDRFSAERLKGVDSTLKIQPAKLEDSAVYLCASSLLAAPLHFGNGTRLTVT.

The chain couples TRBV3-1 (or the pseudogene TRBV3-2) to TRBJ2-1; unclear D gene. Germline CDR1 reads LGHDT; CDR2 reads YNNKEL (reference sequence). Trimming left V 4 bases short and J 6 bases short, with 22 bases between. This CDR3 is built from 17 residues. Here the CDR3 reads CASSRQLGVSPRNEQFF. CDR3 in DNA: TGTGCCAGCAGCCGACAACTCGGAGTCTCCCCACGCAATGAGCAGTTCTTC.

This clone has just a few counts. The chain couples TRBV9 to TRBJ1-5; D may be TRBD1 (5 bases). CDR3 size: 17 residues. The ends were cut back, 4 bases at V and 0 bases at J, with 17 bases in the middle. Germline values: CDR1 SGDLS, CDR2 YYNGEE. Written as DNA, the CDR3 is TGTGCCAGCAGCCCCACAGACAGCCTCTATAGCAATCAGCCCCAGCATTTT. Translating gives CASSPTDSLYSNQPQHF.

The chain uses TRBV18 and TRBJ2-5; 7 nucleotides align to TRBD1. V lost 3 bases to trimming and J lost 5 bases; unmatched junction nucleotides: 9. The CDR3 loop spans 15 amino acids. Germline V gene data show CDR1 as KGHSH and CDR2 as LQKENI. The CDR3 DNA is TGTGCCAGCTCACCCCGGGACAGCCGTCGGGAGACCCAGTACTTC. It specifies CASSPRDSRRETQYF. The entire variable domain, with the rest obtained from reference TRBV18 and TRBJ2-5, is as follows: NAGVMQNPRHLVRRRGQEARLRCSPMKGHSHVYWYRQLPEEGLKFMVYLQKENIIDESGMPKERFSAEFPKEGPSILRIQQVVRGDSAAYFCASSPRDSRRETQYFGPGTRLLVL.

This clone was counted a few times. The chain employs TRBV5-1 and TRBJ1-1; 8 bases align to TRBD1. Trimming took 2 bases from V and 0 from J; bases not matched to a gene: 6. There are 16 residues in the CDR3. Germline-derived CDR1 and CDR2 are SGHRS and YFSETQ. The CDR3 DNA reads TGCGCCAGCAGCTTCCTAGGACAGGGCCTGAACACTGAAGCTTTCTTT. It is translated as CASSFLGQGLNTEAFF.

This clone has only a few counts. CDR3 coding DNA: TGTGCCAGCAGTAATCTTTATAATTCACCCCTCCACTTT. Its protein is CASSNLYNSPLHF. The chain carries TRBV5-6 and TRBJ1-6, with D uncertain. CDR3 length equals 13 residues. Germline loops: CDR1 SGHDT, CDR2 YYEEEE. V lost 5 bases and J lost 4, with 7 bases in between. Filled out from reference TRBV5-6 and TRBJ1-6, the complete variable domain reads DAGVTQSPTHLIKTRGQQVTLRCSPKSGHDTVSWYQQALGQGPQFIFQYYEEEERQRGNFPDRFSGHQFPNYSSELNVNALLLGDSALYLCASSNLYNSPLHFGNGTRLTVT.